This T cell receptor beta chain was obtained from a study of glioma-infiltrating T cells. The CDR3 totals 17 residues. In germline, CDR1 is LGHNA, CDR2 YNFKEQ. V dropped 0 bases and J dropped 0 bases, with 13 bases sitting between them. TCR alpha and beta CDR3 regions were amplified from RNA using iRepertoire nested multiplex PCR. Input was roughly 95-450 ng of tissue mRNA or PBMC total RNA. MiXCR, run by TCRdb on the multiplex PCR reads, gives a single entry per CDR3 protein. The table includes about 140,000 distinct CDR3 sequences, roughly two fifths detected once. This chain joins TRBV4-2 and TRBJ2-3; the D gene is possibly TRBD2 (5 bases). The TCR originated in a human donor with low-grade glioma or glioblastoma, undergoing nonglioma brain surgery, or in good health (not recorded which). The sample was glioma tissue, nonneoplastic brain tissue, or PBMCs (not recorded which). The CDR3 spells CASSQDWVASSTDTQYF. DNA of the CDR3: TGTGCCAGCAGCCAAGATTGGGTAGCGAGCAGCACAGATACGCAGTATTTT.